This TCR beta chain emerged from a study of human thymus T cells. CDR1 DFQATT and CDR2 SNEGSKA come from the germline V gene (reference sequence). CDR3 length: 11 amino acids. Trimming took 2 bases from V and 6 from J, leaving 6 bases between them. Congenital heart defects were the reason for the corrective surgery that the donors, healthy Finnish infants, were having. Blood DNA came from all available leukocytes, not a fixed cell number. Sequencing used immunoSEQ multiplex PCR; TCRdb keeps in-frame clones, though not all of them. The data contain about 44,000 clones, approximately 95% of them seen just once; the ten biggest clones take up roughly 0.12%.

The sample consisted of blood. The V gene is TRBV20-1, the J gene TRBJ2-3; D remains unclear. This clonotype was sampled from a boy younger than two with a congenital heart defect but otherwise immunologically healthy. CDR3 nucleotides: TGCAGTGCTAGACCCCCGGATACGCAGTATTTT. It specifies CSARPPDTQYF.